This is a list of T cell receptor beta chains from one sample in a study of T cell responses to AZD1222 COVID-19 vaccine. Libraries were prepared by immunoSEQ multiplex PCR; TCRdb keeps only in-frame clonotypes and omits some of them. The sample contains around 58,000 clones, roughly four fifths of which appear only once. The specimen comprised peripheral blood, sampled on day 0 of AZD1222 vaccination. These receptors were collected from an adult in good health. Each CDR3 is given with its conserved first and last residue. The D gene is left open where the match is weak. Not every row has a clone size; where given, it reads once, few, many or a size class.

clone_size: few; j_call: TRBJ2-4; d_call: .; v_call: TRBV19; cdr3_nt: TGTGCCAGTAGTATAGTTGGGGACATGAAAAACATTCAGTACTTC; cdr3_aa: CASSIVGDMKNIQYF
clone_size: .; j_call: TRBJ1-4; d_call: .; v_call: TRBV7-9; cdr3_nt: TGTGCCAGCAGCCTGACTCAGGGTACTAATGAAAAACTGTTTTTT; cdr3_aa: CASSLTQGTNEKLFF
clone_size: .; j_call: TRBJ1-1; d_call: .; v_call: TRBV5-1; cdr3_nt: TGCGCCAGCAGCTTGGGACGGATAATGAACACTGAAGCTTTCTTT; cdr3_aa: CASSLGRIMNTEAFF
clone_size: .; j_call: TRBJ1-2; d_call: TRBD1; v_call: TRBV7-2; cdr3_nt: TGTGCCAGTAACAGGGGGGCGATCTATGGCTACACCTTC; cdr3_aa: CASNRGAIYGYTF
clone_size: .; j_call: TRBJ1-1; d_call: .; v_call: TRBV27; cdr3_nt: TGTGCCAGCAGTCCCCCTGGGTTGAACACTGAAGCTTTCTTT; cdr3_aa: CASSPPGLNTEAFF
clone_size: .; j_call: TRBJ1-5; d_call: TRBD1; v_call: TRBV28; cdr3_nt: TGTGCCAGCAGGTCATTCGACAGGGATGTAGTGCCCCAGCATTTT; cdr3_aa: CASRSFDRDVVPQHF
clone_size: .; j_call: TRBJ2-2; d_call: .; v_call: TRBV6-1; cdr3_nt: TGTGCCAGCAGTGAAGAAGCAGGAAACACCGGGGAGCTGTTTTTT; cdr3_aa: CASSEEAGNTGELFF
clone_size: .; j_call: TRBJ2-5; d_call: TRBD2; v_call: TRBV2; cdr3_nt: TGTGCCAGCAGCCCTACCCTGGGGCGGGGGGGAGAGACCCAGTACTTC; cdr3_aa: CASSPTLGRGGETQYF
clone_size: .; j_call: TRBJ2-7; d_call: TRBD2; v_call: TRBV7-2; cdr3_nt: TGTGCCAGCAGCTCTAATAGCGGGAGGGCCGGGGAGCAGTACTTC; cdr3_aa: CASSSNSGRAGEQYF
clone_size: .; j_call: TRBJ1-1; d_call: .; v_call: TRBV5-1; cdr3_nt: TGCGCCAGCAGCTTGGCCATGGGGGAGGGCACTGAAGCTTTCTTT; cdr3_aa: CASSLAMGEGTEAFF
clone_size: once; j_call: TRBJ2-7; d_call: .; v_call: TRBV5-1; cdr3_nt: TGCGCCAGCAGCTACAGGAACCGGGTCTACGAGCAGTACTTC; cdr3_aa: CASSYRNRVYEQYF
clone_size: .; j_call: TRBJ2-1; d_call: .; v_call: TRBV30; cdr3_nt: TGTGCCTGGAGCCGAACCCAACGGCATGAGCAGTTCTTC; cdr3_aa: CAWSRTQRHEQFF
clone_size: .; j_call: TRBJ1-1; d_call: .; v_call: TRBV12-3/TRBV12-4; cdr3_nt: TGTGCCAGCAGTCTAGGGCCTGACACTGAAGCTTTCTTT; cdr3_aa: CASSLGPDTEAFF
clone_size: .; j_call: TRBJ1-2; d_call: .; v_call: TRBV5-1; cdr3_nt: TGCGCCAGCAGCTGGGACGTAGCCAACTATGGCTACACCTTC; cdr3_aa: CASSWDVANYGYTF
clone_size: .; j_call: TRBJ1-6; d_call: .; v_call: TRBV27; cdr3_nt: TGTGCCAGCACCCTTCGGCAGGGGATGAATTCACCCCTCCACTTT; cdr3_aa: CASTLRQGMNSPLHF
clone_size: .; j_call: TRBJ2-7; d_call: .; v_call: TRBV27; cdr3_nt: TGTGCCAGCAGCCCGGACTGGCACGAGCAGTACTTC; cdr3_aa: CASSPDWHEQYF
clone_size: .; j_call: TRBJ2-2; d_call: .; v_call: TRBV14; cdr3_nt: TGTGCCAGCAGCCAGGGCTGGACCGGGGAGCTGTTTTTT; cdr3_aa: CASSQGWTGELFF
clone_size: .; j_call: TRBJ2-2; d_call: .; v_call: TRBV7-2; cdr3_nt: TGTGCCAGCAGAATAGACGGGAATCTGAACACCGGGGAGCTGTTTTTT; cdr3_aa: CASRIDGNLNTGELFF
clone_size: few; j_call: TRBJ1-4; d_call: .; v_call: TRBV11-2; cdr3_nt: TGTGCCAGCAGCTTGAGTCGGGAAAAACTGTTTTTT; cdr3_aa: CASSLSREKLFF
clone_size: once; j_call: TRBJ2-1; d_call: TRBD2; v_call: TRBV24-1; cdr3_nt: TGTGCCACCAGTGATTTGACTAGCGGGAGGGCCTGGGAGCAGTTCTTC; cdr3_aa: CATSDLTSGRAWEQFF
clone_size: once; j_call: TRBJ2-4; d_call: TRBD2; v_call: TRBV5-1; cdr3_nt: TGCGCCAGCAGCATAGGGACTAGCGGGACTGGTCAGTACTTC; cdr3_aa: CASSIGTSGTGQYF
clone_size: few; j_call: TRBJ1-5; d_call: .; v_call: TRBV19; cdr3_nt: TGTGCCAGTAGTATAACAGGGTACGACAATCAGCCCCAGCATTTT; cdr3_aa: CASSITGYDNQPQHF
clone_size: .; j_call: TRBJ2-4; d_call: .; v_call: TRBV29-1; cdr3_nt: TGCAGCGTTTGGGGGGACAGCAAAAACATTCAGTACTTC; cdr3_aa: CSVWGDSKNIQYF
clone_size: .; j_call: TRBJ1-6; d_call: .; v_call: TRBV19; cdr3_nt: TGTGCCAGACCAGATAGGGTTAGCTCCTATAATTCACCCCTCCACTTT; cdr3_aa: CARPDRVSSYNSPLHF
clone_size: .; j_call: TRBJ2-1; d_call: TRBD2; v_call: TRBV4-3; cdr3_nt: TGCGCCAGCAGCCAAGACCTAGCGGGGGGGGATTATGAGCAGTTCTTC; cdr3_aa: CASSQDLAGGDYEQFF
clone_size: .; j_call: TRBJ2-7; d_call: .; v_call: TRBV5-4; cdr3_nt: TGTGCCAGCAGCGCGTATCGGGGCGGGGAGCAGTACTTC; cdr3_aa: CASSAYRGGEQYF
clone_size: .; j_call: TRBJ2-1; d_call: TRBD1; v_call: TRBV11-3; cdr3_nt: TGTGCCAGCAGCCCCGGACAGGGAATTGTTTATGAGCAGTTCTTC; cdr3_aa: CASSPGQGIVYEQFF
clone_size: .; j_call: TRBJ1-1; d_call: .; v_call: TRBV19; cdr3_nt: TGTGCCAGTAGTGCCCCAGGGAGGGGGAGGCTTGAAGCTTTCTTT; cdr3_aa: CASSAPGRGRLEAFF
clone_size: .; j_call: TRBJ2-3; d_call: TRBD2; v_call: TRBV2; cdr3_nt: TGTGCCAGCAGTGAATCGGCCGGACTAGCGCAGAGAGATACGCAGTATTTT; cdr3_aa: CASSESAGLAQRDTQYF
clone_size: .; j_call: TRBJ1-5; d_call: TRBD1; v_call: TRBV19; cdr3_nt: TGTGCCAGTAGTATTGGGCACCAGGGGGGCAATCAGCCCCAGCATTTT; cdr3_aa: CASSIGHQGGNQPQHF
clone_size: .; j_call: TRBJ2-2; d_call: .; v_call: TRBV5-4; cdr3_nt: TGTGCCAGCAGCTTGGTGGGCGGGAAGAACACCGGGGAGCTGTTTTTT; cdr3_aa: CASSLVGGKNTGELFF
clone_size: .; j_call: TRBJ1-5; d_call: TRBD1; v_call: TRBV6-5; cdr3_nt: TGTGCCAGCGGCGGGACAGGGGGAAATCAGCCCCAGCATTTT; cdr3_aa: CASGGTGGNQPQHF
clone_size: .; j_call: TRBJ1-2; d_call: TRBD1; v_call: TRBV27; cdr3_nt: TGTGCCAGCAGTCCCAGGGGACAGGGTATCTTAGGCTACACCTTC; cdr3_aa: CASSPRGQGILGYTF
clone_size: .; j_call: TRBJ1-5; d_call: .; v_call: TRBV7-2; cdr3_nt: TGTGCCAGCAGCTTAGCAGTAAATCAGCCCCAGCATTTT; cdr3_aa: CASSLAVNQPQHF
clone_size: .; j_call: TRBJ2-7; d_call: TRBD2; v_call: TRBV5-3; cdr3_nt: TGTGCCAGAAGCTTGCCTAGGGGACACCTAGGGACTAGCGGGAGTGGGTTC; cdr3_aa: CARSLPRGHLGTSGSGF
clone_size: .; j_call: TRBJ2-7; d_call: TRBD1; v_call: TRBV11-2; cdr3_nt: TGTGCCAGCAGCTCGGACAGGGGGCTACCCTACGAGCAGTACTTC; cdr3_aa: CASSSDRGLPYEQYF
clone_size: .; j_call: TRBJ2-1; d_call: TRBD2; v_call: TRBV11-2; cdr3_nt: TGTGCCAGCACCCGACGGCGGGGGGGATCGGAGCAGTTCTTC; cdr3_aa: CASTRRRGGSEQFF
clone_size: .; j_call: TRBJ1-6; d_call: .; v_call: TRBV27; cdr3_nt: TGTGCCACCCTTATGGGGGAAGGAGGCGATAATTCACCCCTCCACTTT; cdr3_aa: CATLMGEGGDNSPLHF
clone_size: .; j_call: TRBJ2-1; d_call: .; v_call: TRBV3-1/TRBV3-2; cdr3_nt: TGTGCCAGCAGCTCAAGCCAGGTCGGTGAGCAGTTCTTC; cdr3_aa: CASSSSQVGEQFF
clone_size: .; j_call: TRBJ2-7; d_call: .; v_call: TRBV7-2; cdr3_nt: TGTGCCAGCAGCTTGGGGGGGGCAGGTTACGAGCAGTACTTC; cdr3_aa: CASSLGGAGYEQYF
clone_size: once; j_call: TRBJ2-5; d_call: .; v_call: TRBV19; cdr3_nt: TGTGCCAGTAGTCCCACAGGGTCTAGGGAGACCCAGTACTTC; cdr3_aa: CASSPTGSRETQYF
clone_size: .; j_call: TRBJ2-1; d_call: .; v_call: TRBV6-1; cdr3_nt: TGTGCCAGCAGTGAATTCCGCCCCAACCCCTACAATGAGCAGTTCTTC; cdr3_aa: CASSEFRPNPYNEQFF
clone_size: .; j_call: TRBJ1-2; d_call: .; v_call: TRBV27; cdr3_nt: TGTGCCAGCAGTTATCTCGGTGGTGGCGGCTACACCTTC; cdr3_aa: CASSYLGGGGYTF
clone_size: .; j_call: TRBJ2-4; d_call: TRBD2; v_call: TRBV5-4; cdr3_nt: TGTGCCAGCAGCTTGTTCTCTCGCGGGAGGGCCAAAAACATTCAGTACTTC; cdr3_aa: CASSLFSRGRAKNIQYF
clone_size: .; j_call: TRBJ1-2; d_call: TRBD1; v_call: TRBV28; cdr3_nt: TGTGCCAGCAGTTCGCAGGGGGCGGGTCGGTATGGCTACACCTTC; cdr3_aa: CASSSQGAGRYGYTF
clone_size: .; j_call: TRBJ2-7; d_call: .; v_call: TRBV3-1/TRBV3-2; cdr3_nt: TGTGCCAGCAGTAGTGGAAACTACGAGCAGTACTTC; cdr3_aa: CASSSGNYEQYF
clone_size: .; j_call: TRBJ2-4; d_call: .; v_call: TRBV27; cdr3_nt: TGTGCCAGCAGGGATGTGGGGGCGCGGGTTCAGTACTTC; cdr3_aa: CASRDVGARVQYF
clone_size: .; j_call: TRBJ2-3; d_call: TRBD1; v_call: TRBV5-1; cdr3_nt: TGCGCCAGCAGCACAGGACAGGGCGCACGGATCTCAGATACGCAGTATTTT; cdr3_aa: CASSTGQGARISDTQYF
clone_size: .; j_call: TRBJ2-2; d_call: TRBD1; v_call: TRBV5-6; cdr3_nt: TGTGCCAGCAGCTTGCCGGGACAGGCGAACACCGGGGAGCTGTTTTTT; cdr3_aa: CASSLPGQANTGELFF
clone_size: .; j_call: TRBJ1-6; d_call: TRBD1; v_call: TRBV7-9; cdr3_nt: TGTGCCAGCAGCTTGTGGTCGGGACAGGGAAATTCACCCCTCCACTTT; cdr3_aa: CASSLWSGQGNSPLHF